The clone carrying this TCR beta chain appeared once. What it binds is not known. Expansion with viral peptide pools was applied to antigen-specific CD4+ T cells by the ViraFEST assay prior to sequencing. Researchers isolated CD4+ T cells once less than twelve days of culture had elapsed. The person's infection with SARS-CoV-2, confirmed by PCR, took place between March and December 2020. The sample is drawn from a study of vaccination effects on CD4 cells after COVID-19. Libraries were prepared by immunoSEQ multiplex PCR; TCRdb keeps only in-frame clonotypes and omits some of them. The sample has around 30,000 clones; approximately 80% are singletons. Germline CDR1 is SGHNT and CDR2 is YYREEE (reference sequence). The CDR3 sequence is 15 residues long. The V gene end was trimmed by 3 bases and the J gene end by 4 bases; junction bases not matched to a gene: 6.

Sequencing used CD4+ T cells from PBMCs cultured with HCoV-NL63 spike peptides, obtained before COVID-19 vaccination. V gene TRBV5-4 combines with J gene TRBJ2-7, with 11 bases aligning to TRBD2. This clonotype was sampled from a human donor who had a prior SARS-CoV-2 infection. CDR3 sequence reads: CASSSGTSGGYEQYF. CDR3 bases: TGTGCCAGCAGCTCGGGGACTAGCGGAGGATACGAGCAGTACTTC.